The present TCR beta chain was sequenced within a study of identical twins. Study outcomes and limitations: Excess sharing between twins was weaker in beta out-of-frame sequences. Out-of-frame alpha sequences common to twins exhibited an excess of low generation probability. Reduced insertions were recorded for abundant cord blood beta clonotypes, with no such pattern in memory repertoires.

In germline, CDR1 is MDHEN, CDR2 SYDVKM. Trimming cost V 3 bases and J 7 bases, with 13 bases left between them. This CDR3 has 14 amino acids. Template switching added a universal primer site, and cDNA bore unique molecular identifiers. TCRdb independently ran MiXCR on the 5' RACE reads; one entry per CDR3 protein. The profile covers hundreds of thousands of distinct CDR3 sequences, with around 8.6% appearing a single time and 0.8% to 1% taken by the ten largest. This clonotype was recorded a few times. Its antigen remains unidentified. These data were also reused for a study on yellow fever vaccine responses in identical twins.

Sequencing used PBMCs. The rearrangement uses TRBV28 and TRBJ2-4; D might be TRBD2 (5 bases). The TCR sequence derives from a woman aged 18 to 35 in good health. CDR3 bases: TGTGCCAGCAGTTTCGGTCTAGCTGGTAACATTCAGTACTTC. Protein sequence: CASSFGLAGNIQYF.